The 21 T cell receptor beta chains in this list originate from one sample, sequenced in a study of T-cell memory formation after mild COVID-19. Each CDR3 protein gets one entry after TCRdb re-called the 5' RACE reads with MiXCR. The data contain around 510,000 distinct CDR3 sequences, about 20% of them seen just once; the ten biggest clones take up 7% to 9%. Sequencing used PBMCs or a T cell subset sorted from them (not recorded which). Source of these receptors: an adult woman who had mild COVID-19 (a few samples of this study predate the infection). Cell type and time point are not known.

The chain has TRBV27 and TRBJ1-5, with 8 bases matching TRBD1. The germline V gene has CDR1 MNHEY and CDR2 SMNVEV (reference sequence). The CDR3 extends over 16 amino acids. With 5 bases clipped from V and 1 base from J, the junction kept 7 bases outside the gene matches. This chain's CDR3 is CASSPGQGVSNQPQHF. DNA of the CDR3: TGTGCCAGCAGTCCCGGACAGGGAGTCAGCAATCAGCCCCAGCATTTT.

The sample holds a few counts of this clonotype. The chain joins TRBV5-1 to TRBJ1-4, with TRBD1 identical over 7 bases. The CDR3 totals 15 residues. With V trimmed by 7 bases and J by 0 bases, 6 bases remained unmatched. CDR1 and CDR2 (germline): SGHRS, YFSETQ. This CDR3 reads CASRAQGATNEKLFF. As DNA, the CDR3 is TGCGCCAGCCGAGCCCAGGGGGCAACTAATGAAAAACTGTTTTTT.

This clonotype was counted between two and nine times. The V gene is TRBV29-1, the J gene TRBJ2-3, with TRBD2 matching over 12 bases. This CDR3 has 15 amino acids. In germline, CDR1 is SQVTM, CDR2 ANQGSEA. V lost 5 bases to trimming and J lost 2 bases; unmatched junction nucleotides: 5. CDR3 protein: CSVKRTSGDTDTQYF. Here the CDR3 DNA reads TGCAGCGTTAAAAGGACTAGCGGGGACACAGATACGCAGTATTTT.

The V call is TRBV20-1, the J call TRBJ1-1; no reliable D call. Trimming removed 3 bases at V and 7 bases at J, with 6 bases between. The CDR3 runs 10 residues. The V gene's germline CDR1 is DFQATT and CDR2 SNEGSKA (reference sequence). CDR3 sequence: CSARADEAFF. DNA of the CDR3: TGCAGTGCTAGGGCAGATGAAGCTTTCTTT.

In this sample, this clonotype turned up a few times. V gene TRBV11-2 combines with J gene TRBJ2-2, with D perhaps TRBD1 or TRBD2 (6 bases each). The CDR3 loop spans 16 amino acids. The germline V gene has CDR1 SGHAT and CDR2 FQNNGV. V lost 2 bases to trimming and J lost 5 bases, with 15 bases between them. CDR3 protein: CASSLTGTSKTGELFF. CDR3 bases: TGTGCCAGCAGCTTAACAGGGACTTCTAAGACCGGGGAGCTGTTTTTT. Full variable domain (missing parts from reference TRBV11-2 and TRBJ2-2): EAGVAQSPRYKIIEKRQSVAFWCNPISGHATLYWYQQILGQGPKLLIQFQNNGVVDDSQLPKDRFSAERLKGVDSTLKIQPAKLEDSAVYLCASSLTGTSKTGELFFGEGSRLTVL.

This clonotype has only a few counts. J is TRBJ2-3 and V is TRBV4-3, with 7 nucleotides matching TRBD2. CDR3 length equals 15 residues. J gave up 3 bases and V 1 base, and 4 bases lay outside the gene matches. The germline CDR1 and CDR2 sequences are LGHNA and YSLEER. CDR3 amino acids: CASSQGTSVTDTQYF. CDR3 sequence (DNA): TGCGCCAGCAGCCAAGGTACTAGCGTGACAGATACGCAGTATTTT.

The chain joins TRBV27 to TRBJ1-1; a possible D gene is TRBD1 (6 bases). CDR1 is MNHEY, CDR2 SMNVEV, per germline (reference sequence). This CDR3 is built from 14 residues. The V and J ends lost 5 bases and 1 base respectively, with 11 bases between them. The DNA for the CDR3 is TGTGCCAGCAGTCTCGGGACACCGAACACTGAAGCTTTCTTT. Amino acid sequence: CASSLGTPNTEAFF.

The DNA for the CDR3 is TGTGCCAGCAGTTACGGAGGGGGCGCGAATGGCTACACCTTC. Translation gives CASSYGGGANGYTF. V and J are TRBV6-5 and TRBJ1-2; the match to TRBD1 covers 7 bases. V was clipped by 2 bases and J by 6 bases; unmatched bases: 6. Germline V CDR1 and CDR2: MNHEY, SVGAGI. The CDR3 extends over 14 amino acids.

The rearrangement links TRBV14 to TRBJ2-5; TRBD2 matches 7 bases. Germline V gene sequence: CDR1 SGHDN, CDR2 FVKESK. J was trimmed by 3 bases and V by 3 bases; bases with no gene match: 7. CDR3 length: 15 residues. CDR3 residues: CASSHLERGKETQYF. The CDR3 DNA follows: TGTGCCAGCAGCCATTTAGAGCGGGGCAAAGAGACCCAGTACTTC.

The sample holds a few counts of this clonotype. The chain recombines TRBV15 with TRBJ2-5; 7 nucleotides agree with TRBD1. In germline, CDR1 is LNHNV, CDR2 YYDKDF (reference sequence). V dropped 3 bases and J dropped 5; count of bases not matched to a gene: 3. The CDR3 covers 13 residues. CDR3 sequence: CATSRGTAETQYF. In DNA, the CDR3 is TGTGCCACCAGCAGGGGGACAGCCGAGACCCAGTACTTC.

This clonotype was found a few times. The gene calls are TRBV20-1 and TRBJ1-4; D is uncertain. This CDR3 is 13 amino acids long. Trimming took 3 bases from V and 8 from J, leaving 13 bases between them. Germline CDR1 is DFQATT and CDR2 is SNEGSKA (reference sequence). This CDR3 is CSAREGHGEKLFF. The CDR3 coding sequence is TGCAGTGCTAGGGAGGGTCACGGGGAAAAACTGTTTTTT.

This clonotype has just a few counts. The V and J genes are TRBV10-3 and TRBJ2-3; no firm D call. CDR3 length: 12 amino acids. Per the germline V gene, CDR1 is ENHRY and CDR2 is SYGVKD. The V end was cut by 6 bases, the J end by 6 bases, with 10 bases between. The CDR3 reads CAIRQAADTQYF. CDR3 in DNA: TGTGCCATCAGGCAGGCGGCGGATACGCAGTATTTT.

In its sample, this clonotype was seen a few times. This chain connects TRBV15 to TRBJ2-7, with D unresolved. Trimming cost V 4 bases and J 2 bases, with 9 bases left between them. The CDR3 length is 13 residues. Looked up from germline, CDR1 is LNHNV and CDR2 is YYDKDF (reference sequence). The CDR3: CATSTTPTYEQYF. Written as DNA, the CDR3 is TGTGCCACCAGCACTACACCAACCTACGAGCAGTACTTC.

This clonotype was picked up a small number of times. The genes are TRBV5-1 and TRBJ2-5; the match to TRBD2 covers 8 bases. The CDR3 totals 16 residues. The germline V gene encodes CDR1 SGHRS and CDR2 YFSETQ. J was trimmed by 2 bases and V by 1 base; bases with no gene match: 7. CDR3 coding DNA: TGCGCCAGCAGCTTGAACGGGGGGGCAGGTCAAGAGACCCAGTACTTC. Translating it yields CASSLNGGAGQETQYF.

The DNA of the CDR3 is TGTGCCAGCAGCATCCGGGACAGGGACGAGCAGTACTTC. Translated, it gives CASSIRDRDEQYF. This chain links TRBV7-9 with TRBJ2-7; 9 bases fit TRBD1. CDR3 length equals 13 residues. Germline loops: CDR1 SEHNR, CDR2 FQNEAQ (reference sequence). The junction had 4 bases not matched to a gene; V was cut back by 5 bases and J by 5 bases. Filled out from reference TRBV7-9 and TRBJ2-7, the complete variable domain reads DTGVSQNPRHKITKRGQNVTFRCDPISEHNRLYWYRQTLGQGPEFLTYFQNEAQLEKSRLLSDRFSAERPKGSFSTLEIQRTEQGDSAMYLCASSIRDRDEQYFGPGTRLTVT.

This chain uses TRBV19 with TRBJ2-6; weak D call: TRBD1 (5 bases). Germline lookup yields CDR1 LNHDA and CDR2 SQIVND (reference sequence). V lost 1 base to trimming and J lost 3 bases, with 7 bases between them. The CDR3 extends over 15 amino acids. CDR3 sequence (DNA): TGTGCCAGTAGTATAGGGGGCCTTGGGGCCAACGTCCTGACTTTC. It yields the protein CASSIGGLGANVLTF.

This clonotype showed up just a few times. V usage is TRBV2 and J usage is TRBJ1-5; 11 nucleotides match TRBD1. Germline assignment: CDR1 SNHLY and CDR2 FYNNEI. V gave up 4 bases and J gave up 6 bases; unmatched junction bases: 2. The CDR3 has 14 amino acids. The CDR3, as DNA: TGTGCCAGCAGTGGAGGACAGGGGGCTCAGCCCCAGCATTTT. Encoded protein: CASSGGQGAQPQHF.

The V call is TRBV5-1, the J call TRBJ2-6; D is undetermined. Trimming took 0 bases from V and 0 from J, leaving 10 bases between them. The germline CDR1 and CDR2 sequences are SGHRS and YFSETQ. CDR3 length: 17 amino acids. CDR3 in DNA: TGCGCCAGCAGCTTGGTCCCAGTAGCCTCTGGGGCCAACGTCCTGACTTTC. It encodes CASSLVPVASGANVLTF.

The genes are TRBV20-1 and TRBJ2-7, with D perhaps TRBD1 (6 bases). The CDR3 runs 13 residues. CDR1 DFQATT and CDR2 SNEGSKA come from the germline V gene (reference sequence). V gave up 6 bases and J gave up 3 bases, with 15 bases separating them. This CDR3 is CSASDSLNYEQYF. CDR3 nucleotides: TGCAGTGCCTCGGACAGCCTCAACTACGAGCAGTACTTC.

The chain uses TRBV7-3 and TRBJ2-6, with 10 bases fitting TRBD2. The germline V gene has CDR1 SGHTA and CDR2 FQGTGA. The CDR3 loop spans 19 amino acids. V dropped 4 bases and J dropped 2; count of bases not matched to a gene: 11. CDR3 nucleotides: TGTGCCAGCAGCTCACAGCTAGCGGGAGATGTTGCTGGGGCCAACGTCCTGACTTTC. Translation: CASSSQLAGDVAGANVLTF.

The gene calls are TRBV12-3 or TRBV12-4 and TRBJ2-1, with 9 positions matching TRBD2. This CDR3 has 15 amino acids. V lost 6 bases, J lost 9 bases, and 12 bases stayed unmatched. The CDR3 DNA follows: TGTGCCAGCAGGCCCCCGGCGGGGGGGCCTACTGAGCAGTTCTTC. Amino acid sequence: CASRPPAGGPTEQFF.